This T cell receptor beta chain originates from a study of blood T cell repertoires in COVID-19. Study background: Some COVID-19 samples were acute and others convalescent; all came from the United States, Italy and Spain. PBMCs, B-cell-depleted T cells, or T cells were the source of the cDNA or gDNA that made up the material.

The germline V gene has CDR1 LNHDA and CDR2 SQIVND (reference sequence). This CDR3 spans 15 amino acids. Between the trimmed V and J ends, which lost 4 bases and 0 bases, there was a span of 10 bases. Method: immunoSEQ multiplex PCR; TCRdb's copy keeps in-frame clones and lacks some. The data show 220,000 or so clones, with about 88% seen just once and more than 8.5% held by the top ten. The gene calls are TRBV19 and TRBJ1-5, with a possible D match to TRBD1 (5 bases). Sequences were obtained from peripheral blood. The TCR was taken from a woman aged 45-59 years with COVID-19, enrolled during active disease. CDR3 region: CASSSGDYSNQPQHF. The CDR3 region has the DNA TGTGCCAGTAGTAGCGGGGACTATAGCAATCAGCCCCAGCATTTT.